This entry features one TCR beta chain sequence. Its antigen is unidentified. The study tagged each TCR cDNA molecule with a unique molecular identifier. TCRdb re-called the 5' RACE reads with MiXCR, one entry per CDR3 protein. This table has more than 85,000 distinct CDR3 sequences, around 9% appearing once. With V trimmed by 4 bases and J by 0 bases, 7 bases remained unmatched. This CDR3 is built from 16 residues. Germline V CDR1 and CDR2: SGHNT, YYREEE (reference sequence). The data belong to a study of spatial heterogeneity in lung cancer. Study conclusions and caveats: Expanded tumor TCRs that were ubiquitous appeared in blood more at resection than follow-up.

Indicated time point: sample taken at primary tumor resection. Unsorted whole RNA from tumor, nontumor lung or frozen PBMC underwent sequencing. A total of approximately 69 untreated early-stage non-small cell lung cancer patients served as donors. The sequencing used PBMCs, collected at surgery. The clonotype originates from a male donor with early-stage non-small cell lung cancer. V usage is TRBV5-4 and J usage is TRBJ2-4; TRBD1 matches 7 bases. CDR3 sequence (DNA): TGTGCCAGCAGCGAGAGACAGGGCGGAGCCAAAAACATTCAGTACTTC. Translated: CASSERQGGAKNIQYF.